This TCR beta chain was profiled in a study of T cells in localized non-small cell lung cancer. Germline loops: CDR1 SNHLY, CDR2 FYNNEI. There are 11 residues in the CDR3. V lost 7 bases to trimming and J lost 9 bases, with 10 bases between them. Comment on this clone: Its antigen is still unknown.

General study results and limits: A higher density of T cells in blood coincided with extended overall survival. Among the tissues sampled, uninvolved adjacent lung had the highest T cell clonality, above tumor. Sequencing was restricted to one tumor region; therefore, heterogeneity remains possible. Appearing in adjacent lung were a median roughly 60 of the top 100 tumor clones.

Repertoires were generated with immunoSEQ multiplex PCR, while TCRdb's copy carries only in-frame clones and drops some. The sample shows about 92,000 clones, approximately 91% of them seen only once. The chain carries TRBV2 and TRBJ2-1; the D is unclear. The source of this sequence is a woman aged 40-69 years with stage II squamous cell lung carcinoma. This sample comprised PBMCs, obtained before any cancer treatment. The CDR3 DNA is TGTGCCAGCAACCTTTACGGTGAGCAGTTCTTC. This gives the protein CASNLYGEQFF. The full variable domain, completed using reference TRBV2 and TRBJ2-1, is EPEVTQTPSHQVTQMGQEVILRCVPISNHLYFYWYRQILGQKVEFLVSFYNNEISEKSEIFDDQFSVERPDGSNFTLKIRSTKLEDSAMYFCASNLYGEQFFGPGTRLTVL.